The next 30 T cell receptor beta chains were all read from a single sample in a study of shared clonotypes between healthy human individuals. Naive CD8 cells, CD45RO-negative and positively selected for CCR7, excluded terminally differentiated effector memory CD45RA+ cells. TCRdb's copy holds only in-frame clones and misses some; the assay was immunoSEQ multiplex PCR. The profile shows roughly 770,000 clones, around 96% of them singletons. What was sequenced was naive CD8+ T cells sorted from blood. These receptors came from a man aged 30 to 39 in good health.

This CDR3 reads CSALAGAGEQYF. CDR3 in DNA: TGCAGCGCGTTAGCGGGAGCGGGGGAGCAGTACTTC. V is TRBV29-1 and J is TRBJ2-7, with 9 bases matching TRBD2. The J segment lost 7 bases and the V segment lost 7 bases, leaving 8 bases of the junction unmatched. In germline, CDR1 is SQVTM, CDR2 ANQGSEA. CDR3 length: 12 amino acids.

The chain carries TRBV27 and TRBJ1-1, with D maybe TRBD1 (5 bases). V gave up 5 bases and J gave up 6 bases, with 22 bases separating them. The CDR3 totals 16 residues. Germline lookup yields CDR1 MNHEY and CDR2 SMNVEV (reference sequence). DNA for the CDR3: TGTGCCAGCAGTCCCGGGTTGGTGGGGCCTGGGTCTGAAGCTTTCTTT. Translating gives CASSPGLVGPGSEAFF.

V usage is TRBV27 and J usage is TRBJ2-5, with TRBD2 matching over 11 bases. The trim removed 6 bases at V and 2 bases at J, leaving 5 bases unmatched. Germline CDR1 is MNHEY and CDR2 is SMNVEV (reference sequence). The CDR3 runs to 15 residues. The CDR3 loop reads CASRPRTSGQETQYF. The CDR3 region has the DNA TGTGCCAGCAGGCCTAGGACTAGCGGGCAAGAGACCCAGTACTTC.

Remarks on this clone: The sample has other DNA sequences that encode this CDR3 too. The gene calls are TRBV4-1 and TRBJ1-1, with 7 nucleotides matching TRBD1. CDR1 MGHRA and CDR2 YSYEKL come from the germline V gene. V trimming: 1 base; J trimming: 0 bases; junction bases outside the gene matches: 2. This CDR3 contains 15 residues. CDR3: CASSQAQGMNTEAFF. CDR3 coding DNA: TGCGCCAGCAGCCAAGCACAGGGGATGAACACTGAAGCTTTCTTT.

The gene calls are TRBV2 and TRBJ1-1; D gene ambiguous. The V end lost 2 bases, the J end lost 3 bases, and 16 bases lay between the germline ends. Germline values: CDR1 SNHLY, CDR2 FYNNEI. The length of the CDR3 is 16 residues. CDR3 sequence: CASSENPGDRDTEAFF. In DNA, the CDR3 is TGTGCCAGCAGTGAAAATCCTGGGGATAGGGACACTGAAGCTTTCTTT.

This clone was found once. In the same sample, other DNA sequences code for this CDR3. J is TRBJ2-5 and V is TRBV9; D tentatively fits TRBD1 or TRBD2 (5 bases each). This CDR3 has 14 residues. The V end lost 0 bases, the J end lost 5 bases, and 11 bases lay between the germline ends. CDR1 is SGDLS and CDR2 is YYNGEE in the germline V gene. The chain's CDR3 is CASSVGGVGETQYF. The DNA of the CDR3 is TGTGCCAGCAGCGTAGGAGGGGTTGGGGAGACCCAGTACTTC.

The chain has TRBV15 and TRBJ1-5, with a weak D call TRBD1 (5 bases). V gave up 5 bases and J gave up 5 bases, with 13 bases separating them. The CDR3 covers 14 residues. Germline CDR1 and CDR2: LNHNV and YYDKDF (reference sequence). The CDR3 reads CATSVRGSDQPQHF. CDR3 sequence (DNA): TGTGCCACCAGCGTACGGGGGTCGGATCAGCCCCAGCATTTT.

The rearrangement uses TRBV28 and TRBJ2-3; 12 positions agree with TRBD1. This CDR3 has 16 residues. CDR1 and CDR2 from the germline V gene are MDHEN and SYDVKM. J was trimmed by 5 bases and V by 2 bases; bases with no gene match: 5. The CDR3 reads CASSLVGQGARDTQYF. CDR3 in DNA: TGTGCCAGCAGTTTAGTGGGACAGGGGGCGAGAGATACGCAGTATTTT.

The chain combines TRBV7-9 with TRBJ1-5; D perhaps matches TRBD1 (5 bases). The germline V gene has CDR1 SEHNR and CDR2 FQNEAQ (reference sequence). Deletions cut 4 bases from V and 4 bases from J, with 5 bases between. The CDR3 runs 12 residues. CDR3 bases: TGTGCCAGCAGCTCAGGGAATCAGCCCCAGCATTTT. Protein: CASSSGNQPQHF.

The chain recombines TRBV5-4 with TRBJ2-7; 7 positions agree with TRBD1. Per the germline V gene, CDR1 is SGHNT and CDR2 is YYREEE (reference sequence). The CDR3 sequence is 14 residues long. V shed 3 bases, J shed 0 bases, and the junction held 3 bases outside the gene matches. The chain's CDR3 is CASSSTGISYEQYF. The CDR3, as DNA: TGTGCCAGCAGCTCGACAGGGATCTCCTACGAGCAGTACTTC.

This chain joins TRBV27 and TRBJ1-4; tentative D call: TRBD1 (5 bases). Germline CDR1 MNHEY, CDR2 SMNVEV (reference sequence). There are 16 residues in the CDR3. The ends were cut back, 5 bases at V and 4 bases at J, with 17 bases in the middle. In DNA form, the CDR3 reads TGTGCCAGCAGTCCACCTTCCGCCGACAGTAATGAAAAACTGTTTTTT. This translates into CASSPPSADSNEKLFF. Variable domain in full (rest from reference TRBV27 and TRBJ1-4): EAQVTQNPRYLITVTGKKLTVTCSQNMNHEYMSWYRQDPGLGLRQIYYSMNVEVTDKGDVPEGYKVSRKEKRNFPLILESPSPNQTSLYFCASSPPSADSNEKLFFGSGTQLSVL.

This clone is a singleton in its sample. The chain combines TRBV7-9 with TRBJ2-1, with a tentative D call TRBD2 (6 bases). Trimming took 5 bases from V and 6 from J, leaving 20 bases between them. CDR1 and CDR2 from the germline V gene are SEHNR and FQNEAQ (reference sequence). This CDR3 comprises 16 residues. The CDR3 loop is CASSPKETSFGNEQFF. DNA of the CDR3: TGTGCCAGCAGCCCTAAAGAAACTAGCTTCGGCAATGAGCAGTTCTTC.

The CDR3 DNA reads as TGTGCCAGCAAAGGGAGTCTCAATCAGCCCCAGCATTTT. Encoded protein: CASKGSLNQPQHF. The chain couples TRBV27 to TRBJ1-5; D ambiguous. The CDR3 runs to 13 residues. The germline CDR1 and CDR2 sequences are MNHEY and SMNVEV (reference sequence). Trimming shortened V by 7 bases and J by 3 bases, and 10 bases separated the two germline ends.

The CDR3, as DNA: TGTGCCAGCAGCTCTCGAGAAGCGGTTACCTACAATGAGCAGTTCTTC. This translates into CASSSREAVTYNEQFF. The V call is TRBV7-9, the J call TRBJ2-1; perhaps TRBD2 as D (5 bases). Germline V gives CDR1 SEHNR, CDR2 FQNEAQ (reference sequence). This CDR3 is 16 amino acids long. V lost 4 bases, J lost 2 bases, and 15 bases lay in between.

A note on this clone: Compared with germline, one end of the junction differs, possibly owing to a read error. This rearrangement joins TRBV7-7 to TRBJ2-2; 10 nucleotides agree with TRBD1. Germline CDR1 and CDR2: SSHAT and FNYEAQ (reference sequence). The CDR3 runs to 15 residues. CDR3 nucleotide sequence: TGTGCTAGCAGCCCCGGGACAGGGGAAACCGGGGAGCTGTTTTTT. Protein sequence: CASSPGTGETGELFF.

This chain connects TRBV11-2 to TRBJ1-1; 10 bases fit TRBD1. The V gene end was trimmed by 1 base and the J gene end by 2 bases; junction bases not matched to a gene: 4. Germline lookup yields CDR1 SGHAT and CDR2 FQNNGV. The CDR3 sequence is 16 residues long. CDR3 amino acids: CASSLADRGRNTEAFF. CDR3 DNA: TGTGCCAGCAGCTTAGCAGACAGGGGGCGAAACACTGAAGCTTTCTTT.

The chain carries TRBV10-2 and TRBJ2-3; TRBD1 agrees at 7 bases. V lost 4 bases, J lost 6 bases, and 7 bases stayed unmatched. Germline V gives CDR1 WSHSY, CDR2 SAAADI. The CDR3 has 14 amino acids. CDR3 region: CASSGGGPGDTQYF. CDR3 DNA: TGCGCCAGCAGTGGAGGGGGCCCGGGGGATACGCAGTATTTT.

This chain links TRBV10-3 with TRBJ2-7; no firm D call. CDR3 size: 15 residues. V lost 1 base, J lost 6 bases, and 16 bases lay in between. Germline CDR1 ENHRY, CDR2 SYGVKD. The CDR3 reads CAISEFLEGRREQYF. The DNA of the CDR3 is TGTGCCATCAGTGAGTTTCTGGAAGGCCGTCGCGAGCAGTACTTC.

J is TRBJ2-7 and V is TRBV7-2; 7 bases are a match to TRBD2. The ends lost 0 bases at V and 4 bases at J; junction bases unmatched: 3. Germline CDR1 reads SGHTA; CDR2 reads FQGNSA. CDR3 length equals 14 residues. This chain's CDR3 is CASSLAPSGYEQYF. The DNA for the CDR3 is TGTGCCAGCAGCTTAGCGCCTAGCGGTTACGAGCAGTACTTC.

V usage is TRBV19 and J usage is TRBJ2-7, with D perhaps TRBD1 (5 bases). Germline assignment: CDR1 LNHDA and CDR2 SQIVND (reference sequence). Trimming removed 4 bases from V and 4 bases from J, with 14 bases in between. The CDR3 length is 14 residues. CDR3 bases: TGTGCCAGTAGTAGGCTCCAGGGTAGTTACGAGCAGTACTTC. This encodes CASSRLQGSYEQYF.

The chain recombines TRBV29-1 with TRBJ2-7, with 7 bases aligning to TRBD2. Germline V lookup: CDR1 SQVTM, CDR2 ANQGSEA. CDR3 length: 14 amino acids. J was trimmed by 4 bases and V by 5 bases; bases with no gene match: 11. This chain's CDR3 is CSVPSRESTYEQYF. In nucleotides, the CDR3 is TGCAGCGTTCCATCGCGGGAGTCGACTTACGAGCAGTACTTC.

The rearrangement joins TRBV15 to TRBJ2-1; D perhaps matches TRBD2 (5 bases). V lost 0 bases to trimming and J lost 8 bases, with 11 bases between them. The CDR3 is 14 amino acids. Per the germline V gene, CDR1 is LNHNV and CDR2 is YYDKDF (reference sequence). CDR3 sequence (DNA): TGTGCCACCAGCAGAGATCAGGCTAGCCATGAGCAGTTCTTC. This gives the protein CATSRDQASHEQFF. Full variable domain (rest looked up from reference TRBV15 and TRBJ2-1): DAMVIQNPRYQVTQFGKPVTLSCSQTLNHNVMYWYQQKSSQAPKLLFHYYDKDFNNEADTPDNFQSRRPNTSFCFLDIRSPGLGDTAMYLCATSRDQASHEQFFGPGTRLTVL.

The V and J genes are TRBV5-1 and TRBJ2-7; 12 bases fit TRBD1. CDR1 and CDR2 (germline): SGHRS, YFSETQ. This CDR3 region has 15 residues. The V and J ends lost 2 bases and 7 bases, in that order; junction bases with no gene match: 7. The CDR3 region has the DNA TGCGCCAGCAGCTTTTCCGGGACAGGGGGCTTTGAGCAGTACTTC. Translated, it gives CASSFSGTGGFEQYF. Filled out from reference TRBV5-1 and TRBJ2-7, the complete variable domain reads KAGVTQTPRYLIKTRGQQVTLSCSPISGHRSVSWYQQTPGQGLQFLFEYFSETQRNKGNFPGRFSGRQFSNSRSEMNVSTLELGDSALYLCASSFSGTGGFEQYFGPGTRLTVT.

This clone was counted once. Mismatch with germline at one junction end may stem from a read error. The rearrangement links TRBV7-7 to TRBJ1-1, with D hard to call. This CDR3 comprises 13 residues. Germline CDR1 SSHAT, CDR2 FNYEAQ (reference sequence). The CDR3 nucleotides are TGTGCTAGCAGCTTAGGAGCTGCAACTGAAGCTTTCTTT. This encodes CASSLGAATEAFF. Based on the CDR3 plus reference TRBV7-7 and TRBJ1-1, the full variable domain is GAGVSQSPRYKVTKRGQDVTLRCDPISSHATLYWYQQALGQGPEFLTYFNYEAQPDKSGLPSDRFSAERPEGSISTLTIQRTEQRDSAMYRCASSLGAATEAFFGQGTRLTVV.

The chain joins TRBV28 to TRBJ2-7; 8 bases line up with TRBD1. The CDR3 has 13 amino acids. Per the germline V gene, CDR1 is MDHEN and CDR2 is SYDVKM. Trimming at V came to 6 bases and at J to 5 bases, leaving 6 bases not matched to a gene. The CDR3 here is CASSTDRVDEQYF. CDR3 nucleotide sequence: TGTGCCAGCAGCACGGACAGGGTGGACGAGCAGTACTTC.

This clone was found once. The CDR3 is CASSQPNYGTGYYEQYF. Here the CDR3 DNA reads TGTGCCAGCAGCCAACCAAACTACGGGACAGGCTACTACGAGCAGTACTTC. The V and J genes are TRBV5-8 and TRBJ2-7, with 8 bases lining up with TRBD1. The ends lost 4 bases at V and 3 bases at J; junction bases unmatched: 15. CDR1 is SGHTS, CDR2 YDEGEE, per germline. This CDR3 spans 17 amino acids.

Concerning this clone itself: Other DNA sequences in this specimen translate into the identical CDR3. V and J are TRBV29-1 and TRBJ2-5, with D uncertain. Germline CDR1 SQVTM, CDR2 ANQGSEA. The CDR3 contains 10 residues. V shed 4 bases and J shed 5 bases, with 5 bases lying between them. The CDR3, as DNA: TGCAGCGTTGGTGGGGAGACCCAGTACTTC. Protein sequence: CSVGGETQYF.

This chain uses TRBV29-1 with TRBJ2-3; 10 nucleotides match TRBD2. CDR1 is SQVTM, CDR2 ANQGSEA, per germline. V dropped 3 bases and J dropped 5; count of bases not matched to a gene: 5. The CDR3 length is 14 residues. This CDR3 reads CSVELAGAQDTQYF. The CDR3 DNA reads TGCAGCGTTGAGCTAGCGGGAGCCCAAGATACGCAGTATTTT.

This chain uses TRBV7-6 with TRBJ1-5; a possible D gene is TRBD1 (5 bases). Trimming removed 2 bases from V and 2 bases from J, with 16 bases in between. Per germline, CDR1 SGHVS and CDR2 FNYEAQ. This CDR3 is built from 17 residues. CDR3 nucleotides: TGTGCCAGCAGCTTAAAGGCCGGGACGACGGGCAATCAGCCCCAGCATTTT. Translation gives CASSLKAGTTGNQPQHF.

The V and J genes are TRBV7-2 and TRBJ1-5; a possible D gene is TRBD1 (5 bases). Trimming removed 4 bases at V and 7 bases at J, with 29 bases between. CDR1 and CDR2 (germline): SGHTA, FQGNSA. The CDR3 consists of 19 residues. In DNA form, the CDR3 reads TGTGCCAGCAGCTCTTGGCCTAAGGGTGAAGGGGCTACGGACCAGCCCCAGCATTTT. Amino acids: CASSSWPKGEGATDQPQHF.